This T cell receptor beta chain was identified in a study of regulatory T cells. The study, taken as a whole, reports: In CD3G-deficient patients, conventional CD4+ T cells were enriched for hydrophobic CDR3 residues at positions 6 and 7.

Amplification used 52 TRBV primers and 13 TRBJ primers. The table came from immunoSEQ multiplex PCR; TCRdb's copy has only in-frame clones and leaves some out. This table has over 35,000 clones, 89% appearing once. Autoimmunity was present in every CD3G-deficient patient, worse in two. For this clone: Its antigen is unidentified.

This TCR came from a person aged 18-30 years with CD3G deficiency. Material for sequencing was conventional CD4+ T cells sorted from blood.

CDR3 amino acids: CASSKRNEKLFF. The CDR3 nucleotides read TGTGCCAGCAGCAAACGGAATGAAAAACTGTTTTTT. The V call is TRBV21-1, the J call TRBJ1-4. TRBV21-1 is a known pseudogene. CDR3 length: 12 amino acids.